This is a list of T cell receptor beta chains from one sample in a study of vaccination effects on CD4 cells after COVID-19. Sequencing was performed with immunoSEQ multiplex PCR; in TCRdb, only in-frame clones are kept and a portion is missing. The table includes about 26,000 clones, about three quarters detected once. No cognate antigen is known for these TCRs. Specimen: CD4+ T cells from PBMCs cultured with SARS-CoV-2 spike peptides, collected after COVID-19 vaccination. The receptors stem from a human donor who received a COVID-19 vaccine. Some clones in this sample may be carry-over from other donors' samples. CDR3s include the opening cysteine and the closing phenylalanine or tryptophan. D genes are given only for firm matches. Not every row has a clone size; where given, it reads once, few, many or a size class.

.,TRBV2,TRBJ1-1,.,TGTGCCAGCAGTGGGGAGGCCACTGAAGCTTTCTTT,CASSGEATEAFF
TRBD1,TRBV3-1/TRBV3-2,TRBJ1-6,few,TGTGCCAGCAGCCAAGTCTACAGGGGAGATTCACCCCTCCACTTT,CASSQVYRGDSPLHF
.,TRBV6-5,TRBJ1-1,.,TGTGCCAGCAGTACGTCCGCTTCAGGGAACACTGAAGCTTTCTTT,CASSTSASGNTEAFF
.,TRBV7-9,TRBJ1-2,.,TGTGCCAGCAGCTTAGTGACCCAGGGGCGGGAAGGCTACACCTTC,CASSLVTQGREGYTF
.,TRBV24-1,TRBJ2-5,few,TGTGCCACCGGAGGGAGGGGACATCGCTCACAAGAGACCCAGTACTTC,CATGGRGHRSQETQYF
TRBD1,TRBV6-6,TRBJ1-4,.,TGTGCCAGCCGCCAGGGACAGGGTGAGGAAAAACTGTTTTTT,CASRQGQGEEKLFF
.,TRBV24-1,TRBJ2-3,.,TGTGCCACCAGTGATGCGCAGGGATCAGATACGCAGTATTTT,CATSDAQGSDTQYF
.,TRBV5-4,TRBJ1-3,.,TGTGCCAGCAGCTTGGGGTCGGCGGGAAACACCATATATTTT,CASSLGSAGNTIYF
.,TRBV18,TRBJ2-3,few,TGTGCCAGCTCCCGCCTGGATACGCAGTATTTT,CASSRLDTQYF
.,TRBV7-9,TRBJ1-4,.,TGTGCCAGCAACATACAGGGAGCAACTAATGAAAAACTGTTTTTT,CASNIQGATNEKLFF
TRBD1,TRBV23-1,TRBJ1-1,.,TGCGCCAGCATTCAACCGGGACAGATGAACACTGAAGCTTTCTTT,CASIQPGQMNTEAFF
.,TRBV19,TRBJ1-4,.,TGTGCCAGTAGTATAGCGTTTGCAGGACGAGAAAAACTGTTTTTT,CASSIAFAGREKLFF
.,TRBV6-6,TRBJ2-2,.,TGTGCCAGCAGTTGGGCAGACACCGGGGAGCTGTTTTTT,CASSWADTGELFF
.,TRBV9,TRBJ2-1,.,TGTGCCAGCAGCGTAGAACAGAGCTCCTACAATGAGCAGTTCTTC,CASSVEQSSYNEQFF
.,TRBV24-1,TRBJ2-2,.,TGTGCCACCAGTGACCGGTACAGGAACACCGGGGAGCTGTTTTTT,CATSDRYRNTGELFF
TRBD2,TRBV28,TRBJ2-4,.,TGTGCCAGCAGTTCGACTAGCGGGGGGGCCTACGGAAACATTCAGTACTTC,CASSSTSGGAYGNIQYF
TRBD1,TRBV5-1,TRBJ1-1,.,TGCGCCAGCAGCCCCGGGACAGGGGTGAACACTGAAGCTTTCTTT,CASSPGTGVNTEAFF
TRBD1,TRBV2,TRBJ1-4,once,TGTGCCAGCAGGGAGGTTTATCTACTGACAGGGAACATTAATGAAAAACTGTTTTTT,CASREVYLLTGNINEKLFF
.,TRBV2,TRBJ2-1,once,TGTGCCAGCAGGTCGACGGGGCGGGGTAACTCCTACAATGAGCAGTTCTTC,CASRSTGRGNSYNEQFF
TRBD2,TRBV7-8,TRBJ2-3,.,TGTGCCAGCAGCTCGCGAACTAGCGGGGGGAGGACAGATACGCAGTATTTT,CASSSRTSGGRTDTQYF
TRBD2,TRBV27,TRBJ2-2,medium-sized,TGTGCCAGCAGGGTCCTTGCGGGGGGGCCTAGAACCGGGGAGCTGTTTTTT,CASRVLAGGPRTGELFF
TRBD1,TRBV24-1,TRBJ1-1,once,TGTGCCACCAGTGACCCGGACAGGGCTGAAGCTTTCTTT,CATSDPDRAEAFF
.,TRBV19,TRBJ1-5,.,TGTGCCAGTAGTGGGGGGCTGGGCAATCAGCCCCAGCATTTT,CASSGGLGNQPQHF
.,TRBV5-1,TRBJ2-1,once,TGCGCCAGCAGCTTTGAAGGATACAATGAGCAGTTCTTC,CASSFEGYNEQFF
.,TRBV18,TRBJ2-1,once,TGTGCCAGCTCACCCATTGGGGGGAGCTCCTACAATGAGCAGTTCTTC,CASSPIGGSSYNEQFF
.,TRBV18,TRBJ1-1,.,TGTGCCAGCTCACCACCCGGTGAAGCTTTCTTT,CASSPPGEAFF